The rows below give T cell receptor beta chains drawn from one sample of a study of T cells in Graves' hyperthyroidism and ophthalmopathy. TCRdb independently ran MiXCR on the multiplex PCR reads; one entry per CDR3 protein. The sample lists nearly 600,000 distinct CDR3 sequences, approximately 15% occurring once. Sequenced material: blood. The receptors were sampled from a woman aged 25-40 years with Graves' hyperthyroidism that later progressed to Graves' ophthalmopathy. The CDR3 runs from the conserved cysteine through the conserved F or W. A D gene is named only where the DNA matches it firmly. Only part of the rows carry a size: once, few, many, or a class if the clone is expanded.

J,D,V,size,DNA,CDR3
TRBJ2-1,-,TRBV4-2,few,TGTGCCAGCAGCCAAGATCTCAGGACAGTGCATGAGCAGTTCTTC,CASSQDLRTVHEQFF
TRBJ2-5,TRBD2,TRBV7-2,many,TGTGCCAGCAGCCGGGGGGGGGTGCGAGAGACCCAGTACTTC,CASSRGGVRETQYF
TRBJ2-1,TRBD1,TRBV28,-,TGTGCCAGCAGCCAGAGGACAGGGGGCCGGAGCTCCTACAATGAGCAGTTCTTC,CASSQRTGGRSSYNEQFF
TRBJ2-1,TRBD2,TRBV20-1,few,TGCAGTGCTGATATAGCGGGACGCTCCTACAATGAGCAGTTCTTC,CSADIAGRSYNEQFF
TRBJ2-5,TRBD2,TRBV5-1,-,TGCGCCAGCGATAGCGGGAGGGCCGGAGAGACCCAGTACTTC,CASDSGRAGETQYF
TRBJ2-2,-,TRBV4-1,many,TGCGCCAGCAGCCAAGGACGGCAGGACACCGGGGAGCTGTTTTTT,CASSQGRQDTGELFF
TRBJ2-1,-,TRBV20-1,few,TGCAGTGCTAGAGCGGTCAATGAGCAGTTCTTC,CSARAVNEQFF
TRBJ2-1,-,TRBV11-2,-,TGTGCCAGCAGACGATGGGGCGGATCTTACAATGAGCAGTTCTTC,CASRRWGGSYNEQFF
TRBJ2-5,-,TRBV12-3/TRBV12-4,many,TGTGCCAGCAGTTTACCGGACGAAAAGACCCAGTACTTC,CASSLPDEKTQYF
TRBJ2-1,TRBD1,TRBV19,-,TGTGCCAGTAGTACCGCCCGGACAGGTACCTACAATGAGCAGTTCTTC,CASSTARTGTYNEQFF
TRBJ2-1,TRBD2,TRBV6-2/TRBV6-3,many,TGTGCCAGCAGTTACGATGTTGATAGCGGGAGGTCCTACAATGAGCAGTTCTTC,CASSYDVDSGRSYNEQFF
TRBJ2-3,TRBD2,TRBV28,many,TGTGCCAGCAGTTTCTCGCGGGAGGGTTTTTGGACAGATACGCAGTATTTT,CASSFSREGFWTDTQYF
TRBJ2-1,-,TRBV12-3/TRBV12-4,many,TGTGCCAGCAGTTTCGGCAGCCGCACCTACAATGAGCAGTTCTTC,CASSFGSRTYNEQFF
TRBJ2-7,TRBD1,TRBV11-3,-,TGTGCCAGCAGCCCAGGGGGTGACAGGTTCTACGAGCAGTACTTC,CASSPGGDRFYEQYF
TRBJ1-2,TRBD1,TRBV19,few,TGTGCCAGTAATGGGGACAGGGGCCAGAAGGGCGGCTACACCTTC,CASNGDRGQKGGYTF
TRBJ1-2,-,TRBV24-1,-,TGTGCCACCAGTGATCTCGCCGCGGGCTACACCTTC,CATSDLAAGYTF
TRBJ2-1,TRBD2,TRBV24-1,many,TGTGCCACCAGTGACGCCGGACTAGCGGGATTCGATGAGCAGTTCTTC,CATSDAGLAGFDEQFF
TRBJ1-5,-,TRBV13,many,TGTGCCAGCAGCTTTGAGGGAGGTCAGCCCCAGCATTTT,CASSFEGGQPQHF
TRBJ2-1,-,TRBV2,many,TGTGCCAGCAATGACTATTACAATGAGCAGTTCTTC,CASNDYYNEQFF
TRBJ2-1,-,TRBV3-1,-,TGTGCCAGCAGCCAAGGGGAAGGGCAGAACGCCGACAATGAGCAGTTCTTC,CASSQGEGQNADNEQFF
TRBJ2-3,-,TRBV28,many,TGTGCCAGCAACGACCGGAGCCCCCTTACGGATACGCAGTATTTT,CASNDRSPLTDTQYF
TRBJ2-7,TRBD1,TRBV10-2,many,TGCGCCAGCGAAAGGGACAGCAGCTCCTACGAGCAGTACTTC,CASERDSSSYEQYF
TRBJ2-1,-,TRBV10-2,few,TGCGCCAGCAGTGATAGCCGGGCCAATGAGCAGTTCTTC,CASSDSRANEQFF
TRBJ2-6,-,TRBV6-1,few,TGTGCCAGCAGGCGTAACAGGGACGGGGCCAACGTCCTGACTTTC,CASRRNRDGANVLTF
TRBJ1-1,-,TRBV6-5,-,TGTGCCAGCAGTTACTCCGCGGAGGACACTGAAGCTTTCTTT,CASSYSAEDTEAFF
TRBJ1-3,-,TRBV15,many,TGTGCCACCAGCTTGGGGCAGTCTGGAAACACCATATATTTT,CATSLGQSGNTIYF
TRBJ1-1,-,TRBV7-2,-,TGTGCCAGCAGCTTAGTGGGGGGACGGCAGAACACTGAAGCTTTCTTT,CASSLVGGRQNTEAFF
TRBJ2-3,-,TRBV12-3/TRBV12-4,many,TGTGCCAGCAAGGGGGGGGCGGATACGCAGTATTTT,CASKGGADTQYF
TRBJ2-1,-,TRBV19,few,TGTGCCAGTAGTATGGGGATGGCGACTAATGAGCAGTTCTTC,CASSMGMATNEQFF
TRBJ2-7,-,TRBV6-1,few,TGTGCCAGCAGGGGCCAGGAGGGCGAAAGCTCCTACGAGCAGTACTTC,CASRGQEGESSYEQYF
TRBJ2-7,-,TRBV7-7,few,TGTGCTAGCAGCTTACAGGGAAACTACGAGCAGTACTTC,CASSLQGNYEQYF
TRBJ2-7,TRBD1,TRBV28,few,TGTGCCAGCAGCCCTGGACAGGGGAATACCCACGAGCAGTACTTC,CASSPGQGNTHEQYF
TRBJ2-5,TRBD2,TRBV29-1,many,TGCAGCGTAAAGCGGGGAGAGACCCAGTACTTC,CSVKRGETQYF
TRBJ2-2,-,TRBV4-2,few,TGTGCCAGCAGCCAAGATTCCGGGCAATTGTCCGGGGAGCTGTTTTTT,CASSQDSGQLSGELFF
TRBJ1-1,-,TRBV2,many,TGTGCCAGCAGAGCCCTGGAACTTTCCCACACTGAAGCTTTCTTT,CASRALELSHTEAFF
TRBJ1-1,-,TRBV9,-,TGTGCCAGCAGCGTAGGGGGGGGGGAGCTAAACACTGAAGCTTTCTTT,CASSVGGGELNTEAFF
TRBJ2-5,TRBD2,TRBV20-1,many,TGCAGTGCTAGTCCCGGGACTAGCGGGATGGGGAGCCGAGAGACCCAGTACTTC,CSASPGTSGMGSRETQYF
TRBJ2-1,TRBD1,TRBV20-1,few,TGCAGTGCTAGTTCCCGGGACAGGGGGTACAATGAGCAGTTCTTC,CSASSRDRGYNEQFF
TRBJ1-2,TRBD1,TRBV28,many,TGTGCCAGCAATGAAGGACAGGGGGCGTGGGGCTACACCTTC,CASNEGQGAWGYTF
TRBJ2-1,-,TRBV12-5,many,TGTGCTAGTGGTTTAATCTACCTAGCGATCCCCTACAATGAGCAGTTCTTC,CASGLIYLAIPYNEQFF
TRBJ2-3,TRBD2,TRBV20-1,many,TGCAGTGCTAGAGGATCCACCGCGGGAGAGAGAGATACGCAGTATTTT,CSARGSTAGERDTQYF